This T cell receptor (beta chain) appears in the sequencing data of a study of T cell repertoires in cytomegalovirus infection. Study results and limitations: Dominant in the ex vivo response were TCR beta clonotypes restricted by HLA-C and specific for CMV. The cumulative frequency of public TCR beta families identified carriers of CMV plus the relevant HLA.

CDR3 length equals 14 residues. Trimming shortened V by 6 bases and J by 1 base, and 12 bases separated the two germline ends. In germline, CDR1 is MDHEN, CDR2 SYDVKM. TCRdb called the reads again in MiXCR, with one record for every CDR3 protein. The sample contains some 280,000 distinct CDR3 sequences, roughly 15% of which appear only once. This clonotype was recorded many times. Its antigen is not identified. The sample was PBMCs. The clonotype originates from a human donor in good health (CMV status not recorded). Some clones in this sample may be carry-over from other donors' samples. The genes are TRBV28 and TRBJ1-1; TRBD1 might be the D (5 bases). DNA for the CDR3: TGTGCCAGCAGGACGAGCAGGGAGAACACTGAAGCTTTCTTT. Translating gives CASRTSRENTEAFF.